Listed below are T cell receptor beta chains from one sample, sequenced in a study of shared clonotypes between healthy human individuals. Assay: immunoSEQ multiplex PCR; the TCRdb copy retains only in-frame clones and omits some. The data contain about 480,000 clones, about 79% of them singletons. Sample: PBMCs. The receptors were gathered from a woman in her thirties or forties in good health. Some clones in this sample may be carry-over from other donors' samples. Both conserved end residues are part of each CDR3. A D gene is named only where the DNA matches it firmly. Not every row has a clone size; where given, it reads once, few, many or a size class.

J,V,D,size,CDR3,DNA
TRBJ2-7,TRBV4-1,-,-,CASSQWADPRMYF,TGCGCCAGCAGCCAATGGGCGGATCCAAGAATGTACTTC
TRBJ1-4,TRBV10-3,-,once,CAIAGGTNEKLFF,TGTGCCATCGCCGGGGGAACTAATGAAAAACTGTTTTTT
TRBJ2-5,TRBV5-5,TRBD1,-,CASSLRAGQGAGIETQYF,TGTGCCAGCAGCTTGCGGGCGGGACAGGGGGCCGGTATAGAGACCCAGTACTTC
TRBJ2-3,TRBV9,-,-,CASSLAGGRGMDTQYF,TGTGCCAGCAGCCTCGCGGGAGGCAGGGGGATGGATACGCAGTATTTT
TRBJ2-7,TRBV20-1,-,many,CSAPIAYEQYF,TGCAGTGCTCCTATAGCCTACGAGCAGTACTTC
TRBJ2-3,TRBV29-1,TRBD2,-,CSVGSSGSLADTQYF,TGCAGCGTTGGCAGTAGCGGGAGCCTTGCAGATACGCAGTATTTT
TRBJ2-7,TRBV20-1,TRBD1,-,CSASTGDEQYF,TGCAGTGCTAGTACAGGGGACGAGCAGTACTTC
TRBJ2-1,TRBV11-2,-,-,CASSLRGPSTGNNEQFF,TGTGCCAGCAGCCTTAGAGGTCCTAGCACGGGCAACAATGAGCAGTTCTTC
TRBJ2-7,TRBV14,TRBD2,-,CASREGVAGGPGEQYF,TGTGCCAGCAGAGAAGGCGTCGCGGGAGGGCCCGGCGAGCAGTACTTC
TRBJ2-7,TRBV7-9,-,-,CASSSATYEQYF,TGTGCCAGCAGCTCAGCCACCTACGAGCAGTACTTC
TRBJ2-7,TRBV6-1,TRBD2,-,CASSEHGTSGSYEQYF,TGTGCCAGCAGTGAACACGGGACTAGCGGTTCCTACGAGCAGTACTTC
TRBJ2-1,TRBV9,TRBD2,-,CASSVSGRNDNEQFF,TGTGCCAGCAGCGTCAGCGGGAGAAATGACAATGAGCAGTTCTTC
TRBJ2-2,TRBV4-1,-,-,CASSQEPNGPSTGELFF,TGCGCCAGCAGCCAAGAACCGAACGGACCGAGCACCGGGGAGCTGTTTTTT
TRBJ1-2,TRBV4-2,TRBD1,-,CASSPTGQLRYGYTF,TGTGCCAGCAGCCCCACGGGACAGCTTAGATATGGCTACACCTTC
TRBJ1-1,TRBV5-4,-,-,CASSSPGHMNTEAFF,TGTGCCAGCAGCTCCCCGGGACACATGAACACTGAAGCTTTCTTT